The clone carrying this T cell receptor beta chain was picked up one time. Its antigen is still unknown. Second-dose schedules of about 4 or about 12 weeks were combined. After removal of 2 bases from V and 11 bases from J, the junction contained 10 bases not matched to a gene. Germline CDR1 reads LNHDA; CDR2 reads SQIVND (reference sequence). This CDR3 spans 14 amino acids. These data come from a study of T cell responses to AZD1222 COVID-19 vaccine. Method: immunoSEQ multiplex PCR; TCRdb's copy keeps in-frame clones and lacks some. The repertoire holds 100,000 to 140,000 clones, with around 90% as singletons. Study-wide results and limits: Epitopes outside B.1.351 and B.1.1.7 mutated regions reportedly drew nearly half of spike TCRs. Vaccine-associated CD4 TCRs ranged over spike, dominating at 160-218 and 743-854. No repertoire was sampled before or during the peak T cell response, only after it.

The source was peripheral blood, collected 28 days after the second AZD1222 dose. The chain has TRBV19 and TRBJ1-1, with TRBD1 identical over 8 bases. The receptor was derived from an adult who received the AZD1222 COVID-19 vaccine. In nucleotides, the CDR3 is TGTGCCAGTAGTATACTGGCAGGGGGCGAGTGGGCTTTCTTT. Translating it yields CASSILAGGEWAFF.